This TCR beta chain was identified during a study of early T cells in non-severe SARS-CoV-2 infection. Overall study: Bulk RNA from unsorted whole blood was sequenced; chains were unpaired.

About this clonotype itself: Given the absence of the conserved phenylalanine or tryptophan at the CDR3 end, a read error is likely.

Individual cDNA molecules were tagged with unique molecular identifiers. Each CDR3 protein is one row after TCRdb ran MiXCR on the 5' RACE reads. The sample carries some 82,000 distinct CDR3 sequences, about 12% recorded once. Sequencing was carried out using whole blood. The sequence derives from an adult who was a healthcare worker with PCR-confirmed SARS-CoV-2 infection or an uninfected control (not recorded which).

The CDR3 protein is CASSFLAGTDKQYS. The CDR3 DNA reads as TGTGCCAGCAGCTTCCTAGCGGGGACAGATAAGCAGTATTCT. The chain carries TRBV7-9 and TRBJ2-3, with 9 bases matching TRBD2. This CDR3 region has 14 residues. Germline V gene sequence: CDR1 SEHNR, CDR2 FQNEAQ (reference sequence).